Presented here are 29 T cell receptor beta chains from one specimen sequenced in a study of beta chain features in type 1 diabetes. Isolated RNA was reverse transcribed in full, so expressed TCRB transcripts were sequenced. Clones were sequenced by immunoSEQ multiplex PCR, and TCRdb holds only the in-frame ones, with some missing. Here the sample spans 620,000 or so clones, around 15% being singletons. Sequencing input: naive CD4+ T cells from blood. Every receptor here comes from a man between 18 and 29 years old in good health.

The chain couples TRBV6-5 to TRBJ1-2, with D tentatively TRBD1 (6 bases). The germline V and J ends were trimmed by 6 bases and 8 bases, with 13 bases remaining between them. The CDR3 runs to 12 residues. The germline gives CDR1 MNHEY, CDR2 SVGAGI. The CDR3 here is CASSQGPRGYTF. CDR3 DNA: TGTGCCAGCAGCCAGGGGCCGAGAGGCTACACCTTC.

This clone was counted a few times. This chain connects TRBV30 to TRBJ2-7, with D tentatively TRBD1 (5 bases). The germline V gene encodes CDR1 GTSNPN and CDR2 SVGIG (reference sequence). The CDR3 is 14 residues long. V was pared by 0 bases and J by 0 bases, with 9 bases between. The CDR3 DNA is TGTGCCTGGAGTGTCTCAGGGATCTCCTACGAGCAGTACTTC. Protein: CAWSVSGISYEQYF.

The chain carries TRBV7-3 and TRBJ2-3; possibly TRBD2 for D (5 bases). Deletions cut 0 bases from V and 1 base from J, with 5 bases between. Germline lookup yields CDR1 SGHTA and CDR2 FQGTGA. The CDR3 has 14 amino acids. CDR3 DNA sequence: TGTGCCAGCAGCTTAACTAGCGGCACAGATACGCAGTATTTT. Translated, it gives CASSLTSGTDTQYF.

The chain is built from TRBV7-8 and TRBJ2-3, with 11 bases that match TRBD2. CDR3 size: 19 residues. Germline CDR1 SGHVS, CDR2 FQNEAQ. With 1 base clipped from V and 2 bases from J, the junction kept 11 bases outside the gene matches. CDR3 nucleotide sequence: TGTGCCAGCAGCTTAGGGATGACTAGCGGGGCCTCTCACACAGATACGCAGTATTTT. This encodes CASSLGMTSGASHTDTQYF.

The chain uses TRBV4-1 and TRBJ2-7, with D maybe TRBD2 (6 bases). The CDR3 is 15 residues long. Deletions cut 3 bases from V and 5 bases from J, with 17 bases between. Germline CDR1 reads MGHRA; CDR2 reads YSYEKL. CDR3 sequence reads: CASSHPPTGVHEQYF. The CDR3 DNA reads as TGCGCCAGCAGCCACCCGCCGACGGGGGTTCACGAGCAGTACTTC.

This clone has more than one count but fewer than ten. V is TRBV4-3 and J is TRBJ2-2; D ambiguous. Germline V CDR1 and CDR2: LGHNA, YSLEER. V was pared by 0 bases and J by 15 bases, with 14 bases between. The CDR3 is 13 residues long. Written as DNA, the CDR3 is TGCGCCAGCAGCCAAGACATCAAGGGTTGGTTGTTTTTT. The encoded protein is CASSQDIKGWLFF.

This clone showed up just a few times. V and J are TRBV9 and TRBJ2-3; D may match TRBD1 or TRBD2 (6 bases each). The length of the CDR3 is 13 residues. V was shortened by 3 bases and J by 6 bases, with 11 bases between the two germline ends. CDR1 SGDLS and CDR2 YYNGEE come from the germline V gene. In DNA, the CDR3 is TGTGCCAGCAGCGAGGGGGGTGGTGATACGCAGTATTTT. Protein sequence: CASSEGGGDTQYF. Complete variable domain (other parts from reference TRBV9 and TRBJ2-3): DSGVTQTPKHLITATGQRVTLRCSPRSGDLSVYWYQQSLDQGLQFLIQYYNGEERAKGNILERFSAQQFPDLHSELNLSSLELGDSALYFCASSEGGGDTQYFGPGTRLTVL.

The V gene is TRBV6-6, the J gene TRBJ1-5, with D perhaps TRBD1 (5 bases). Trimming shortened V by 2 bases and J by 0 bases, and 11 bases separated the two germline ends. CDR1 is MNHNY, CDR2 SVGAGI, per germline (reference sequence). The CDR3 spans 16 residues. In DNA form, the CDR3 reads TGTGCCAGCAGTTACGCTGGGAGGGGTAGCAATCAGCCCCAGCATTTT. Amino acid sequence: CASSYAGRGSNQPQHF.

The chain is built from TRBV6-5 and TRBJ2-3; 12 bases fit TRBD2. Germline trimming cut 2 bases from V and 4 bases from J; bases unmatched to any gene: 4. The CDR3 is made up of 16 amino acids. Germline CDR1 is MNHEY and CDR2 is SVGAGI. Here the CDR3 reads CASSYRTSGRSDTQYF. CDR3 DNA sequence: TGTGCCAGCAGTTACCGAACTAGCGGGAGGTCAGATACGCAGTATTTT.

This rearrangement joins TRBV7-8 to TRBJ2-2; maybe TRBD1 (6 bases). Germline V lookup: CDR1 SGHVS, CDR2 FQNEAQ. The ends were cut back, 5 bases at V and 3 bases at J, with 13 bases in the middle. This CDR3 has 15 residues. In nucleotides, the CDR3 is TGTGCCAGCAGCCCAGGACAGATGTACACCGGGGAGCTGTTTTTT. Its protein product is CASSPGQMYTGELFF.

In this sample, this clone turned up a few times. The CDR3 bases are TGCAGCGATCGGGACGGCTCCTACAATGAGCAGTTCTTC. Its translation: CSDRDGSYNEQFF. The chain employs TRBV29-1 and TRBJ2-1; D tentatively reads TRBD1 or TRBD2 (5 bases each). CDR1 is SQVTM, CDR2 ANQGSEA, per germline. The CDR3 loop spans 13 amino acids. Trimming removed 7 bases at V and 0 bases at J, with 10 bases between.

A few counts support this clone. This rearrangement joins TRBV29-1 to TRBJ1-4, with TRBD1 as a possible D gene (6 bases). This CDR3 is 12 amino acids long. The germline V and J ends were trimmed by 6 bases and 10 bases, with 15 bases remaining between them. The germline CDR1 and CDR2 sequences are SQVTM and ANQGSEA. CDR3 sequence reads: CSVLVLGGKLFF. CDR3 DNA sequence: TGCAGCGTGCTGGTCCTAGGGGGAAAACTGTTTTTT.

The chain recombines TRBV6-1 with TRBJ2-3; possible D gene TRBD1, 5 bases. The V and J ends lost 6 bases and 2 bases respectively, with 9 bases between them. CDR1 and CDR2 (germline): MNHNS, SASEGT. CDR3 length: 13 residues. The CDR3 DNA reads TGTGCCAGCAGCCCGACAGACACAGATACGCAGTATTTT. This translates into CASSPTDTDTQYF.

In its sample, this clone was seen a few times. CDR3 residues: CASSYSGPNSYEQYF. In DNA, the CDR3 is TGTGCCAGCAGTTATTCGGGACCCAACTCCTACGAGCAGTACTTC. V is TRBV28 and J is TRBJ2-7; D might be TRBD1 or TRBD2, each matching 5 bases. V shed 4 bases and J shed 0 bases, with 13 bases lying between them. In germline, CDR1 is MDHEN, CDR2 SYDVKM. The CDR3 runs to 15 residues.

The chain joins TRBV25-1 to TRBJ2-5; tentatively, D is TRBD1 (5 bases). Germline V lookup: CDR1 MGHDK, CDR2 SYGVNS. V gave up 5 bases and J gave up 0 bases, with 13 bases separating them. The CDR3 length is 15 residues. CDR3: CASSSRQKYQETQYF. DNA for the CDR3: TGTGCCAGCAGTAGCAGACAGAAGTACCAAGAGACCCAGTACTTC.

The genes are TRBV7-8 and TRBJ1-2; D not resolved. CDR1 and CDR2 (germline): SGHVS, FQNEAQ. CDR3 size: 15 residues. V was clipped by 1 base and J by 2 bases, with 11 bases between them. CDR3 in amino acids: CASSLERQNNYGYTF. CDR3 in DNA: TGTGCCAGCAGCTTAGAGAGGCAGAACAACTATGGCTACACCTTC.

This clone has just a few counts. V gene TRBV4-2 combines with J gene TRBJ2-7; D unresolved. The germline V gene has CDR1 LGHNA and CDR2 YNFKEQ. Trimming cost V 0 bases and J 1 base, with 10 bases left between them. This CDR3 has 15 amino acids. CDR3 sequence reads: CASSQDSGPSYEQYF. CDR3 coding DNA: TGTGCCAGCAGCCAAGATAGTGGGCCTTCCTACGAGCAGTACTTC.

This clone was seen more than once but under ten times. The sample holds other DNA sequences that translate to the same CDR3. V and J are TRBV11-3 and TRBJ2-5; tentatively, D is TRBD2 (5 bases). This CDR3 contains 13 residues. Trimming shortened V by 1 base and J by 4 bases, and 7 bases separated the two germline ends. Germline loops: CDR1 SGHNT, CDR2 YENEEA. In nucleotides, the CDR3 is TGTGCCAGCAGCTTAGGCGGGCGAGAGACCCAGTACTTC. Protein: CASSLGGRETQYF. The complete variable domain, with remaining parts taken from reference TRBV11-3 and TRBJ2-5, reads EAGVVQSPRYKIIEKKQPVAFWCNPISGHNTLYWYLQNLGQGPELLIRYENEEAVDDSQLPKDRFSAERLKGVDSTLKIQPAELGDSAVYLCASSLGGRETQYFGPGTRLLVL.

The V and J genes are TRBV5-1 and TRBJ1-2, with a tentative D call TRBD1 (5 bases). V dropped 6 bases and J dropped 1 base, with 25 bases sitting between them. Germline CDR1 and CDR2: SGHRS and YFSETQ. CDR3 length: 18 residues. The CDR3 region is CASTAGHPPYVLNYGYTF. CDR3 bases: TGCGCCAGCACTGCGGGGCACCCACCCTATGTTCTTAACTATGGCTACACCTTC.

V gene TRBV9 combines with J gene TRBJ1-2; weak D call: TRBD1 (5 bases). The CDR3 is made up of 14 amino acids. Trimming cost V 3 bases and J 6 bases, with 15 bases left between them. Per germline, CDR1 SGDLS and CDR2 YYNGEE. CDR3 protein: CASSEPYGTHGYTF. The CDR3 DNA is TGTGCCAGCAGCGAGCCTTACGGGACCCATGGCTACACCTTC.

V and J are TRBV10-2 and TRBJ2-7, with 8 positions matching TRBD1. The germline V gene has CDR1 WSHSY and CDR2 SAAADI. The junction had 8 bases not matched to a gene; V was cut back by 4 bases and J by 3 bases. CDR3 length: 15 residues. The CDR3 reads CASSVWDRHNYEQYF. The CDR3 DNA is TGCGCCAGCAGTGTTTGGGACAGGCATAACTACGAGCAGTACTTC.

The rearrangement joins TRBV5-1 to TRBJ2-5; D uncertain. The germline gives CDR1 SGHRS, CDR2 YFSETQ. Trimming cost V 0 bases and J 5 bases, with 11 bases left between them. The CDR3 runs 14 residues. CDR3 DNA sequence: TGCGCCAGCAGCTTGGCCGAGAGGCGGGAGACCCAGTACTTC. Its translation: CASSLAERRETQYF. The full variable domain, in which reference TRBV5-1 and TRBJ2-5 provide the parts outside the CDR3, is KAGVTQTPRYLIKTRGQQVTLSCSPISGHRSVSWYQQTPGQGLQFLFEYFSETQRNKGNFPGRFSGRQFSNSRSEMNVSTLELGDSALYLCASSLAERRETQYFGPGTRLLVL.

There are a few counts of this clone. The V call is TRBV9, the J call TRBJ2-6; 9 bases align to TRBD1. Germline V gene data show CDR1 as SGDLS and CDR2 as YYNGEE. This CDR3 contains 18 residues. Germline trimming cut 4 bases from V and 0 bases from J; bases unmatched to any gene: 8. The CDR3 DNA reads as TGTGCCAGCAGCCTCCGGACAGGGGAAACCTCTGGGGCCAACGTCCTGACTTTC. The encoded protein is CASSLRTGETSGANVLTF.

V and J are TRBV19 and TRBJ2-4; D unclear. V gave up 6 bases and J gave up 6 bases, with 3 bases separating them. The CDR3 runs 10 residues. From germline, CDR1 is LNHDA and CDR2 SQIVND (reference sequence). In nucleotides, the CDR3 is TGTGCCAGTAGCGGAAACATTCAGTACTTC. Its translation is CASSGNIQYF.

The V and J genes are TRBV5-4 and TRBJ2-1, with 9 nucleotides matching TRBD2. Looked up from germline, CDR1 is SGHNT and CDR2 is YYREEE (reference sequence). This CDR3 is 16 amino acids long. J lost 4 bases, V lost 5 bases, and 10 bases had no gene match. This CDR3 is CASSPAGREGYNEQFF. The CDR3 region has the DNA TGTGCCAGCAGTCCCGCAGGGCGGGAGGGGTACAATGAGCAGTTCTTC. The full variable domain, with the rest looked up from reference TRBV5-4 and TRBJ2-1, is ETGVTQSPTHLIKTRGQQVTLRCSSQSGHNTVSWYQQALGQGPQFIFQYYREEENGRGNFPPRFSGLQFPNYSSELNVNALELDDSALYLCASSPAGREGYNEQFFGPGTRLTVL.

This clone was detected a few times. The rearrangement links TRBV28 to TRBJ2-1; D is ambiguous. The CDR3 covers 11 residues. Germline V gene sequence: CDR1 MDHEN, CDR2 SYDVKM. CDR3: CATTSYNEQFF. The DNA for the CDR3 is TGTGCGACGACCTCCTACAATGAGCAGTTCTTC.

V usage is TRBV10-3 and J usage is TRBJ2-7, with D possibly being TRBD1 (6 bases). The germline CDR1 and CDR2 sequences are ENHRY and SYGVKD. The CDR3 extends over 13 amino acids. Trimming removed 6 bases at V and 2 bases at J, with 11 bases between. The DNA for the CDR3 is TGTGCCATCAGGTGGGGACAAACCTACGAGCAGTACTTC. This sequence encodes CAIRWGQTYEQYF.

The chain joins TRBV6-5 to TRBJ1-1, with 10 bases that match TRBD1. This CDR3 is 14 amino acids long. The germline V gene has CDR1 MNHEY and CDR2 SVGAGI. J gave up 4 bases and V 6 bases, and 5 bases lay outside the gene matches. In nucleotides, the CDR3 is TGTGCCAGCAGACGACAGGGGGCCGGCACTGAAGCTTTCTTT. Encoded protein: CASRRQGAGTEAFF.

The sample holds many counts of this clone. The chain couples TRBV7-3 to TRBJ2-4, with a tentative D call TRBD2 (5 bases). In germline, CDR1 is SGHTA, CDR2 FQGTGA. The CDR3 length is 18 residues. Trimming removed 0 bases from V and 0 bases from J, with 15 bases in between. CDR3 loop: CASSLTAGLNEAKNIQYF. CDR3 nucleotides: TGTGCCAGCAGCTTAACGGCGGGCCTCAACGAAGCCAAAAACATTCAGTACTTC.